This T cell receptor beta chain derives from a study of STAT3 mutations in large granular lymphocyte leukemia. Only in-frame clones appear in the TCRdb table, and some are missing; sequencing was by immunoSEQ multiplex PCR. This sample has roughly 11,000 clones; over 75% occur once, and the top ten carry 85% to 90%. Study-wide points: Every T-cell large granular lymphocyte leukemia patient had at least one immunodominant TCR beta clonotype. Sampling intervals varied between patients and samples.

Germline V lookup: CDR1 SGHRS, CDR2 YFSETQ. Trimming removed 3 bases at V and 4 bases at J, with 8 bases between. This CDR3 region has 12 residues. As for this clone: What it binds is unknown.

Sequencing used peripheral blood mononuclear cells. The receptor was derived from a man older than 75 with T-cell large granular lymphocyte leukemia. Some clones in this sample may be carry-over from other donors' samples. The chain has TRBV5-1 and TRBJ2-7; tentatively, D is TRBD1 (6 bases). The CDR3, as DNA: TGCGCCAGCAGCTCACAGGGTTACGAGCAGTACTTC. This encodes CASSSQGYEQYF. Full variable domain (outside the CDR3, taken from reference TRBV5-1 and TRBJ2-7): KAGVTQTPRYLIKTRGQQVTLSCSPISGHRSVSWYQQTPGQGLQFLFEYFSETQRNKGNFPGRFSGRQFSNSRSEMNVSTLELGDSALYLCASSSQGYEQYFGPGTRLTVT.